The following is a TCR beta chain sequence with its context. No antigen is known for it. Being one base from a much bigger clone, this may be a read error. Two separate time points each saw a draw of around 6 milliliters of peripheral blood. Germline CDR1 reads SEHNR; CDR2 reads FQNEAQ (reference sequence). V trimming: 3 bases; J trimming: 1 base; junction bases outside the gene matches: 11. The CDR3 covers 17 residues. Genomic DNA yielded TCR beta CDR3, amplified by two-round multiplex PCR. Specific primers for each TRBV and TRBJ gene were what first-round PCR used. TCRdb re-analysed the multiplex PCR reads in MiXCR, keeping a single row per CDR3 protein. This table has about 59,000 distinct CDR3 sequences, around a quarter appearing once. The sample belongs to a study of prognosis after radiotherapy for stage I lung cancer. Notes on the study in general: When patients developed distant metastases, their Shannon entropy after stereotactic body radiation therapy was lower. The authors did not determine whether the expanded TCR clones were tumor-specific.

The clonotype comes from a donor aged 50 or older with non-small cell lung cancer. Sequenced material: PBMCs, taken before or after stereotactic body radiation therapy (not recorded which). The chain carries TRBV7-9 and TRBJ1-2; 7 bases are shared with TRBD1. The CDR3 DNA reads TGTGCCAGCAGCTTGACGACAGGGTATTCTCGTAACTATGGCTACACCTTC. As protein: CASSLTTGYSRNYGYTF.